The present T cell receptor (beta chain) was sequenced within a study of cytomegalovirus exposure and HLA in healthy donors. The donors formed part of the roughly 120-subject validation cohort, distinct from the roughly 640-subject first cohort. Only in-frame clones appear in the TCRdb table, and some are missing; sequencing was by immunoSEQ multiplex PCR. The sample lists about 200,000 clones; 80% to 85% were seen once. Study-wide findings and caveats: Subsequent analysis found a tendency for first-cohort TCR clusters to co-occur within the approximately 130 validation repertoires.

CDR3 length: 16 residues. The germline V gene encodes CDR1 SGHVS and CDR2 FQNEAQ. V was clipped by 0 bases and J by 2 bases, with 11 bases between them. Concerning this clone itself: Its antigen is not known.

Sequenced input: PBMCs. The receptor was isolated from a woman between 25 and 40 years old in good health and CMV-seronegative. V is TRBV7-8 and J is TRBJ1-5; D gene unclear. Here the CDR3 reads CASSLAVLAGNQPQHF. The CDR3 coding sequence is TGTGCCAGCAGCTTAGCGGTCCTAGCGGGCAATCAGCCCCAGCATTTT.